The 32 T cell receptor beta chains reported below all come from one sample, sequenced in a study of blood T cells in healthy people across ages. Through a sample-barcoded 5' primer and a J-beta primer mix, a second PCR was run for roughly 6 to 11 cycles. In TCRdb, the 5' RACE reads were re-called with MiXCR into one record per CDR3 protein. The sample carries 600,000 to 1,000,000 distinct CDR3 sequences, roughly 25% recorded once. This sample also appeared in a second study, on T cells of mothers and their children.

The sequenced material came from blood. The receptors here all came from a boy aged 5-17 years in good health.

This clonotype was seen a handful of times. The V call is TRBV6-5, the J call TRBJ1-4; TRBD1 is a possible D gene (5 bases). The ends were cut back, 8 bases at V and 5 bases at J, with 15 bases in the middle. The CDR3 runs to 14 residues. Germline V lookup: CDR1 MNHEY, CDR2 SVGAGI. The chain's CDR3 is CASGATVLNEKLFF. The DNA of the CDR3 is TGTGCCAGCGGGGCGACAGTCTTAAATGAAAAACTGTTTTTT.

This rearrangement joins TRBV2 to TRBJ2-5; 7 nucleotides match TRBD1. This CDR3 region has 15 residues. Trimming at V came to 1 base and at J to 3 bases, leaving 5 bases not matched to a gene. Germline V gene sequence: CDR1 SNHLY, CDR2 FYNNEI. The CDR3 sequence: CASSEVGTDEETQYF. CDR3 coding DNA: TGTGCCAGCAGTGAAGTTGGGACAGACGAAGAGACCCAGTACTTC. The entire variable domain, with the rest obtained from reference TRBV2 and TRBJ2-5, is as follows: EPEVTQTPSHQVTQMGQEVILRCVPISNHLYFYWYRQILGQKVEFLVSFYNNEISEKSEIFDDQFSVERPDGSNFTLKIRSTKLEDSAMYFCASSEVGTDEETQYFGPGTRLLVL.

The CDR3 DNA follows: TGTGCCAGCAGCCCCTTCGGGAGAGGCAATGAGCAGTTCTTC. This encodes CASSPFGRGNEQFF. The chain is built from TRBV7-3 and TRBJ2-1; D may be TRBD2 (6 bases). Germline V gene data show CDR1 as SGHTA and CDR2 as FQGTGA. V gave up 5 bases and J gave up 6 bases, with 14 bases separating them. The CDR3 sequence is 14 residues long. The variable domain in full, with the rest retrieved from reference TRBV7-3 and TRBJ2-1, is GAGVSQTPSNKVTEKGKYVELRCDPISGHTALYWYRQSLGQGPEFLIYFQGTGAADDSGLPNDRFFAVRPEGSVSTLKIQRTERGDSAVYLCASSPFGRGNEQFFGPGTRLTVL.

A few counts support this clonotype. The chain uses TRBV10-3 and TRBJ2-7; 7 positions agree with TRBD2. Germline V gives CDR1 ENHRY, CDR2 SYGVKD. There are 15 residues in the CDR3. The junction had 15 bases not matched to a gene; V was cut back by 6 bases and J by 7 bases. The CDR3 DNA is TGTGCCATCAGCGACGTCTTGGCGGGAGCGGGAGAGCAGTACTTC. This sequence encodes CAISDVLAGAGEQYF.

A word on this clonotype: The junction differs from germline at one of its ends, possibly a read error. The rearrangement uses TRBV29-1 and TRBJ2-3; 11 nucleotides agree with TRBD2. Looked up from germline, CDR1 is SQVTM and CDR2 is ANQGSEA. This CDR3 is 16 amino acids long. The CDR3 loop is CSVEVSASGGSDTQYF. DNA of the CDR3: TGCAGCGTTGAAGTTTCGGCTAGCGGGGGGTCAGACACGCAGTATTTT.

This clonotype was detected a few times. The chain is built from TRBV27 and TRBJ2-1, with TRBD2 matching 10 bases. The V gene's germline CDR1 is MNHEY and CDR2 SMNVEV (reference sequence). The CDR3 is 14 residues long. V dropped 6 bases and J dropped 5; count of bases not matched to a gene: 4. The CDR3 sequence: CASRWTSGNNEQFF. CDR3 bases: TGTGCCAGCAGGTGGACTAGCGGCAACAATGAGCAGTTCTTC.

The DNA of the CDR3 is TGTGCCAGCAGCTCATCGCACGGACAGGGGGAGACCCAGTACTTC. Translating it yields CASSSSHGQGETQYF. The chain has TRBV7-3 and TRBJ2-5, with 9 bases matching TRBD1. Germline loops: CDR1 SGHTA, CDR2 FQGTGA. This CDR3 contains 15 residues. V was clipped by 4 bases and J by 5 bases; unmatched bases: 8.

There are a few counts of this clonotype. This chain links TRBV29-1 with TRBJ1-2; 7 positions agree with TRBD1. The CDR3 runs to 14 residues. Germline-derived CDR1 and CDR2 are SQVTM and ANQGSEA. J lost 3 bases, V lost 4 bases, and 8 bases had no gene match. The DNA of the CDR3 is TGCAGCGTTGGGGACAGACAGGGATACTATGGCTACACCTTC. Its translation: CSVGDRQGYYGYTF.

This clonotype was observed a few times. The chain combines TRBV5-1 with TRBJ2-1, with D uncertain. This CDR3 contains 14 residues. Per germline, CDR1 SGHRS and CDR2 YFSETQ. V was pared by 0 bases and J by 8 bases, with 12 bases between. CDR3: CASSLDSSRDEQFF. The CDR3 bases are TGCGCCAGCAGCTTGGATTCGTCCCGCGATGAGCAGTTCTTC.

This chain's CDR3 is CASSPTGTAKTGNTIYF. In DNA form, the CDR3 reads TGCGCCAGCAGCCCGACGGGGACAGCTAAAACTGGAAACACCATATATTTT. This rearrangement joins TRBV5-1 to TRBJ1-3; 7 bases agree with TRBD1. There are 17 residues in the CDR3. V lost 4 bases to trimming and J lost 2 bases; unmatched junction nucleotides: 12. Germline lookup yields CDR1 SGHRS and CDR2 YFSETQ. The entire variable domain, with the rest obtained from reference TRBV5-1 and TRBJ1-3, is as follows: KAGVTQTPRYLIKTRGQQVTLSCSPISGHRSVSWYQQTPGQGLQFLFEYFSETQRNKGNFPGRFSGRQFSNSRSEMNVSTLELGDSALYLCASSPTGTAKTGNTIYFGEGSWLTVV.

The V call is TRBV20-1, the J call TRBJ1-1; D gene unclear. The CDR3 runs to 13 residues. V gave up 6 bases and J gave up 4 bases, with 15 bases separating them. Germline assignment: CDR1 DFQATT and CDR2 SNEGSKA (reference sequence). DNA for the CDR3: TGCAGTGCAAGCGGGTGGAAGAGCACTGAAGCTTTCTTT. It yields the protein CSASGWKSTEAFF.

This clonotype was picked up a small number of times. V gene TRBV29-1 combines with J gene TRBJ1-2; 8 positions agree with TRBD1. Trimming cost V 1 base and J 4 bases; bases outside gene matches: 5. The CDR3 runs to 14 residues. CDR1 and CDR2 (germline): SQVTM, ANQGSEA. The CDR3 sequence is CSVEAGGEIYGYTF. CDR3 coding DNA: TGCAGCGTTGAAGCAGGGGGCGAGATCTATGGCTACACCTTC. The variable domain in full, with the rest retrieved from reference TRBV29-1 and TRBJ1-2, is SAVISQKPSRDICQRGTSLTIQCQVDSQVTMMFWYRQQPGQSLTLIATANQGSEATYESGFVIDKFPISRPNLTFSTLTVSNMSPEDSSIYLCSVEAGGEIYGYTFGSGTRLTVV.

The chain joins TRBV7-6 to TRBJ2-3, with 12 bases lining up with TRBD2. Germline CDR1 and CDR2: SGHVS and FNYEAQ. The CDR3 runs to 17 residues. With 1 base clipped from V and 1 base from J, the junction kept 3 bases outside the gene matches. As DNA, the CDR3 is TGTGCCAGCAGCTTAGAAGGACTAGCGGGGCGCACAGATACGCAGTATTTT. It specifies CASSLEGLAGRTDTQYF.

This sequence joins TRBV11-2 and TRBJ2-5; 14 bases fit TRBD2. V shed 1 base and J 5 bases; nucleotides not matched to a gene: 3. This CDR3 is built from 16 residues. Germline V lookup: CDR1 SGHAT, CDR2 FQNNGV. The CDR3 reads CASSLVGLAGDETQYF. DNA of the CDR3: TGTGCCAGCAGCTTAGTGGGACTAGCGGGGGATGAGACCCAGTACTTC.

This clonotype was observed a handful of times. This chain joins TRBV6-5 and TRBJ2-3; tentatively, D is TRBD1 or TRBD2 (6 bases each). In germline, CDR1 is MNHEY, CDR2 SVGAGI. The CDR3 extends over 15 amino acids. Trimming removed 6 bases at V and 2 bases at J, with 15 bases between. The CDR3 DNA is TGTGCCAGCAGAAGGGGGGCTGGATCCACAGATACGCAGTATTTT. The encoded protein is CASRRGAGSTDTQYF.

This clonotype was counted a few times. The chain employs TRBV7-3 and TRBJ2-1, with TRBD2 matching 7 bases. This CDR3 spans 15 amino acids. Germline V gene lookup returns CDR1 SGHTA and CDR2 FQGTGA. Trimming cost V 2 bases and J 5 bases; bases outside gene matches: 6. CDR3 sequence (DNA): TGTGCCAGCAGCTTACGCGGGAGACCCGACAATGAGCAGTTCTTC. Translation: CASSLRGRPDNEQFF.

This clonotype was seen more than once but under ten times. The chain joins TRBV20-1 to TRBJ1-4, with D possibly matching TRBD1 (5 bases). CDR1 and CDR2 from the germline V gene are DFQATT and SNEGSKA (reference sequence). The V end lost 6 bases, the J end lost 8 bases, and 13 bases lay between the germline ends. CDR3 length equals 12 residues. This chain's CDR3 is CSAAYRGEKLFF. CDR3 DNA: TGCAGTGCGGCATATAGGGGCGAAAAACTGTTTTTT.

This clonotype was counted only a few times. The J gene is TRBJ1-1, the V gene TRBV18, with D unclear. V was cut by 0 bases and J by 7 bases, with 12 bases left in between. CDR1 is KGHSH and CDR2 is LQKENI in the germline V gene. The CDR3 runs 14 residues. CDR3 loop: CASSPPRPAVEAFF. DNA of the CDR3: TGTGCCAGCTCACCACCGAGGCCAGCAGTTGAAGCTTTCTTT.

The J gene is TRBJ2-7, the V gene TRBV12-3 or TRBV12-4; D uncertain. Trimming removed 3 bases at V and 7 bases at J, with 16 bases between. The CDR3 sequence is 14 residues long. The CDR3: CASSFVRTLTEQYF. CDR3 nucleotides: TGTGCCAGCAGTTTCGTTCGCACGCTCACAGAGCAGTACTTC.

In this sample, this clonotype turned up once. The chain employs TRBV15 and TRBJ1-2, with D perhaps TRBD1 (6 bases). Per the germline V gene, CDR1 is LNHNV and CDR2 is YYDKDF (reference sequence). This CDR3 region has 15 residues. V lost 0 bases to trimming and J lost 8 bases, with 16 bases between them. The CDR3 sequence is CATSRDQGQHRGYTF. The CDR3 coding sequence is TGTGCCACCAGCAGAGATCAGGGGCAGCACCGAGGCTACACCTTC.

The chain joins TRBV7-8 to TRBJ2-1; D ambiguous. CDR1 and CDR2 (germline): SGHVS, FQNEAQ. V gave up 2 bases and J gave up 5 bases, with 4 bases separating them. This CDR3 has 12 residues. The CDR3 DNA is TGTGCCAGCAGCTTACAACACAATGAGCAGTTCTTC. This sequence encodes CASSLQHNEQFF.

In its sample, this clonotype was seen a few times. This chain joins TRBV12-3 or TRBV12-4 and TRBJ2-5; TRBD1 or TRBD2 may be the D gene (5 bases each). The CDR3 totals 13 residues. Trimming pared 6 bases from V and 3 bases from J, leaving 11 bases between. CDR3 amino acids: CASRTGPKETQYF. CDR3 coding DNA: TGTGCCAGCAGGACGGGACCTAAAGAGACCCAGTACTTC.

In DNA form, the CDR3 reads TGTGCCACCAGTGATCCAGGGAAATACATCCCTGGGGCCAACGTCCTGACTTTC. This sequence encodes CATSDPGKYIPGANVLTF. The rearrangement joins TRBV24-1 to TRBJ2-6; D perhaps matches TRBD1 (5 bases). The CDR3 is made up of 18 amino acids. Germline loops: CDR1 KGHDR, CDR2 SFDVKD. Between the trimmed V and J ends, which lost 3 bases and 2 bases, there was a span of 16 bases.

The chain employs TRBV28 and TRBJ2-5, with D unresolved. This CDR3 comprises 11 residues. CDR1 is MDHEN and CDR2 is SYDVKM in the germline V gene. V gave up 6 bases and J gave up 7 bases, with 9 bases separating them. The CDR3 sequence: CASRSPGTQYF. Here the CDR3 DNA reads TGTGCCAGCAGGTCCCCTGGGACCCAGTACTTC.

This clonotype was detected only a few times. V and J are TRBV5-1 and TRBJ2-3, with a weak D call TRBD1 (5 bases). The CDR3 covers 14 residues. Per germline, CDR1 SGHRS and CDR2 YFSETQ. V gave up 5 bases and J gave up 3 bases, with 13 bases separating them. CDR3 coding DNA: TGCGCCAGCAGTTTCTTAGGGGTTACAGATACGCAGTATTTT. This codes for CASSFLGVTDTQYF.

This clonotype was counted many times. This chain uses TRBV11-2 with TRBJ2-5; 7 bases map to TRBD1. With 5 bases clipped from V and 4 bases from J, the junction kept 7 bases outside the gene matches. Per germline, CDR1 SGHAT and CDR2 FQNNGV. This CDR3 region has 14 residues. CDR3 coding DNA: TGTGCCAGCAGCCCGTGGACAGGAGGAGAGACCCAGTACTTC. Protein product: CASSPWTGGETQYF. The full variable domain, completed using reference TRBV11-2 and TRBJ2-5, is EAGVAQSPRYKIIEKRQSVAFWCNPISGHATLYWYQQILGQGPKLLIQFQNNGVVDDSQLPKDRFSAERLKGVDSTLKIQPAKLEDSAVYLCASSPWTGGETQYFGPGTRLLVL.

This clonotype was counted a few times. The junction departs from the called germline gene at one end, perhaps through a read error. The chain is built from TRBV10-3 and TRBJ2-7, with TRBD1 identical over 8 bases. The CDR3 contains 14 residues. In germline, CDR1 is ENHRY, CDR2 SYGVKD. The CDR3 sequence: CAISLPGGSNEQYF. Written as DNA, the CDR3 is TGTGCCATCAGTCTGCCAGGGGGCTCCAACGAGCAGTACTTC.

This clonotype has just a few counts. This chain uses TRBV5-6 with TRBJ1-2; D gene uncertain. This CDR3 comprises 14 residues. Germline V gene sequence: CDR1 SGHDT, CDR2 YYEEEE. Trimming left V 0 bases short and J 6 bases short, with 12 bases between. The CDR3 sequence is CASSLVRVSDGYTF. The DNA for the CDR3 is TGTGCCAGCAGCTTGGTGAGGGTGTCCGATGGCTACACCTTC.

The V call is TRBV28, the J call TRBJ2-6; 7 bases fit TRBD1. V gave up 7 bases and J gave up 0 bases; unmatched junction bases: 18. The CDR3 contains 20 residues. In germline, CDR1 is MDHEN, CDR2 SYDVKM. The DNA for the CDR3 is TGTGCCAGCACCACCAGCCGGCGGACAGGCTCCCTCTCTGGGGCCAACGTCCTGACTTTC. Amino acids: CASTTSRRTGSLSGANVLTF.

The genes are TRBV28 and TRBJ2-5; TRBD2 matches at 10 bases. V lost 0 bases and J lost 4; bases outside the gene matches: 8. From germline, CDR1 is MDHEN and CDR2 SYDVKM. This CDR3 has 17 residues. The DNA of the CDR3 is TGTGCCAGCAGTTTATGGAGGAGCGGGAGGGCCTCAGAGACCCAGTACTTC. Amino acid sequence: CASSLWRSGRASETQYF.

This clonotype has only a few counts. The CDR3, as DNA: TGTGCCAGCAGTCGTTGGCAGGGCGGAGAGACCCAGTACTTC. Amino acids: CASSRWQGGETQYF. V and J are TRBV2 and TRBJ2-5, with D perhaps TRBD1 (5 bases). Per germline, CDR1 SNHLY and CDR2 FYNNEI. The CDR3 covers 14 residues. Trimming cost V 5 bases and J 4 bases, with 14 bases left between them.

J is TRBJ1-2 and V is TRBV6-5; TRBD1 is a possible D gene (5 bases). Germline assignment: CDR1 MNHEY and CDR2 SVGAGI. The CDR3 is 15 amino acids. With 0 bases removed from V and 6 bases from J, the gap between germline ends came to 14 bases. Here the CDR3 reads CASSYSNRGSDGYTF. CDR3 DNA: TGTGCCAGCAGTTACTCGAACCGGGGCAGCGATGGCTACACCTTC.